These T cell receptor beta chains were read from a single sample in a study of T cell responses to AZD1222 COVID-19 vaccine. Sequencing used immunoSEQ multiplex PCR; TCRdb keeps in-frame clones, though not all of them. The data show some 99,000 clones, 70% to 90% seen once. Sequences were derived from peripheral blood, sampled on day 0 of AZD1222 vaccination. These receptor sequences come from an adult in good health. The CDR3 runs from the conserved cysteine through the conserved F or W. D genes are given only for firm matches.

>TRBV5-5|16|TRBJ2-7|TRBD1
CASMDPTAGGSYEQYF
>TRBV7-2|13|TRBJ1-2|NA
CASSSSVGLGYTF
>TRBV7-2|14|TRBJ1-4|TRBD1
CASSLYRGGEKLFF
>TRBV27|15|TRBJ1-5|NA
CASSPGTLDNQPQHF
>TRBV18|15|TRBJ1-3|NA
CASSPTGHPGNTIYF
>TRBV7-7|16|TRBJ2-2|NA
CASSPSGGPNTGELFF
>TRBV6-2/TRBV6-3|15|TRBJ1-5|NA
CASSLSGGRGQPQHF
>TRBV6-5|13|TRBJ1-2|NA
CASSPGPIGGYTF
>TRBV27|14|TRBJ1-1|NA
CASSSRGWGTEAFF
>TRBV14|13|TRBJ2-5|NA
CASSPNGEETQYF
>TRBV7-9|15|TRBJ1-4|TRBD1
CASSLYRQGYEKLFF
>TRBV7-3|15|TRBJ1-4|NA
CASSPPRATNEKLFF
>TRBV28|14|TRBJ1-3|NA
CASSLSKSGNTIYF
>TRBV28|16|TRBJ1-2|TRBD1
CASLTSGQGVTHGYTF
>TRBV9|14|TRBJ1-1|NA
CASSVREGSTEAFF
>TRBV6-5|14|TRBJ1-3|NA
CATAQGLSGNTIYF
>TRBV18|15|TRBJ1-1|NA
CASSPRGRVNTEAFF
>TRBV9|17|TRBJ2-1|TRBD2
CASSVSIGLAGYNEQFF
>TRBV19|15|TRBJ2-1|TRBD1
CASSTLPGQGAEQFF
>TRBV30|14|TRBJ1-1|NA
CAWSLGTATLEAFF
>TRBV13|16|TRBJ1-1|NA
CASSLAGGGIGTEAFF
>TRBV29-1|10|TRBJ1-1|NA
CSAGSTEAFF
>TRBV30|15|TRBJ1-1|NA
CAWMGNRDRNTEAFF
>TRBV30|12|TRBJ1-3|NA
CAWGTGTPTIYF
>TRBV10-3|16|TRBJ1-2|TRBD1
CAISETTGGPPYGYTF
>TRBV6-1|16|TRBJ1-5|NA
CASSGTSGGGFTPQHF
>TRBV5-1|14|TRBJ1-2|NA
CASSPEWGAQGYTF
>TRBV11-3|16|TRBJ2-2|TRBD1
CASSSSTGTGTGELFF
>TRBV5-1|15|TRBJ2-5|NA
CASSLAATAQETQYF
>TRBV12-3/TRBV12-4|11|TRBJ1-1|NA
CASTSTRQAFF
>TRBV7-9|13|TRBJ1-1|NA
CASSFQGNTEAFF
>TRBV24-1|17|TRBJ1-1|TRBD1
CATRAPGTGGRNTEAFF
>TRBV2|14|TRBJ2-2|NA
CASRADSYTGELFF
>TRBV10-3|14|TRBJ1-2|NA
CAISKDSTNYGYTF
>TRBV5-1|14|TRBJ2-2|NA
CASSLAETAGELFF
>TRBV7-8|17|TRBJ2-1|NA
CASSSGLRGPGWNEQFF
>TRBV6-1|15|TRBJ2-1|TRBD2
CASSEPPGLAGGGFF
>TRBV9|16|TRBJ2-3|NA
CASSAGSLAHTDTQYF
>TRBV5-1|15|TRBJ1-1|NA
CASSFTGPGHAEAFF
>TRBV28|15|TRBJ2-5|TRBD1
CASSPLGQGRETQYF
>TRBV11-1|16|TRBJ2-7|TRBD1
CASSSPPGQRTGEQYF
>TRBV19|14|TRBJ1-5|TRBD1
CASSIPGQIQPQHF
>TRBV10-3|13|TRBJ1-1|NA
CAINPGQNTEAFF
>TRBV5-4|14|TRBJ1-2|TRBD1
CASSMGQGWGGYTF
>TRBV29-1|14|TRBJ2-2|NA
CSVEVGSYTGELFF
>TRBV6-5|13|TRBJ1-1|TRBD1
CASLAGGITEAFF
>TRBV28|15|TRBJ2-5|TRBD1
CASSQLTGGRETQYF
>TRBV2|15|TRBJ1-5|NA
CASGQSRPSNQPQHF
>TRBV12-3/TRBV12-4|11|TRBJ1-4|NA
CASSFSEKLFF
>TRBV6-4|15|TRBJ2-1|NA
CASSEWPFPSDEQFF
>TRBV6-5|14|TRBJ2-1|NA
CASVVRLAGTEQFF
>TRBV4-3|15|TRBJ2-3|NA
CASSEGATSTDTQYF
>TRBV7-2|15|TRBJ2-1|TRBD2
CASSHGTSGKNEQFF